The 15 T cell receptor beta chains below were found in one sample sequenced in a study of blood T cell repertoires in COVID-19. Data came from immunoSEQ multiplex PCR; TCRdb stores just in-frame clones and leaves some out. Of under 200,000 clones in the sample, 82% were seen once. Material: PBMCs or T cells enriched from blood (not recorded which). These receptors were taken from a woman in her fifties or sixties with acute COVID-19.

The CDR3 region has the DNA TGTGCCAGCAGTTACAACCTAGCGGGGCAAGAGACCCAGTACTTC. This translates into CASSYNLAGQETQYF. The chain employs TRBV6-5 and TRBJ2-5; 9 nucleotides align to TRBD2. This CDR3 contains 15 residues. Trimming removed 2 bases from V and 2 bases from J; junction bases left unmatched: 3. Germline V gene data show CDR1 as MNHEY and CDR2 as SVGAGI.

This chain links TRBV28 with TRBJ1-2; 7 positions agree with TRBD1. Germline V gene sequence: CDR1 MDHEN, CDR2 SYDVKM. This CDR3 contains 14 residues. V was clipped by 6 bases and J by 3 bases; unmatched bases: 7. The CDR3 loop reads CASRHQGGDYGYTF. Here the CDR3 DNA reads TGTGCCAGCAGACATCAGGGGGGAGACTATGGCTACACCTTC.

This clone was observed a few times. The chain combines TRBV24-1 with TRBJ2-1; D possibly corresponds to TRBD1 (6 bases). The CDR3 loop spans 16 amino acids. Germline loops: CDR1 KGHDR, CDR2 SFDVKD. Trimming left V 5 bases short and J 9 bases short, with 22 bases between. CDR3 nucleotide sequence: TGTGCCACCAGTGCCATCGAAAAACAGGGTACTATTGAGCAGTTCTTC. The encoded protein is CATSAIEKQGTIEQFF.

V and J are TRBV9 and TRBJ1-1; 7 bases agree with TRBD1. Germline CDR1 and CDR2: SGDLS and YYNGEE. J was trimmed by 3 bases and V by 0 bases; bases with no gene match: 2. The CDR3 is 14 residues long. The CDR3 here is CASSVEGADTEAFF. The CDR3 DNA sequence: TGTGCCAGCAGCGTAGAGGGGGCGGACACTGAAGCTTTCTTT.

The chain has TRBV6-1 and TRBJ2-1; 8 positions agree with TRBD2. This CDR3 region has 14 residues. Trimming took 2 bases from V and 7 from J; bases not matched to a gene: 4. The germline CDR1 and CDR2 sequences are MNHNS and SASEGT. For the CDR3, the DNA is TGTGCCAGCAGTGAACGTGGGACTAGGAATGAGCAGTTCTTC. Encoded protein: CASSERGTRNEQFF.

In its sample, this clone was seen a few times. This rearrangement joins TRBV11-3 to TRBJ2-1; 9 positions match TRBD1. This CDR3 has 15 amino acids. J was trimmed by 6 bases and V by 4 bases; bases with no gene match: 7. Germline CDR1 is SGHNT and CDR2 is YENEEA. In nucleotides, the CDR3 is TGTGCCAGCAGCTCCCGGGACAGGGCTGGCAATGAGCAGTTCTTC. Its protein product is CASSSRDRAGNEQFF.

The genes are TRBV19 and TRBJ2-3, with 8 bases lining up with TRBD2. V shed 5 bases and J 6 bases; nucleotides not matched to a gene: 10. Germline V gene data show CDR1 as LNHDA and CDR2 as SQIVND (reference sequence). The CDR3 spans 15 residues. CDR3 amino acids: CASSGAGGHADTQYF. The CDR3 DNA follows: TGTGCCAGTAGTGGGGCGGGAGGCCATGCGGATACGCAGTATTTT.

This chain uses TRBV5-4 with TRBJ1-3; TRBD1 matches 9 bases. Losses at the gene ends were 4 bases for V and 3 bases for J; bases not matched to a gene: 11. The CDR3 sequence is 17 residues long. CDR1 is SGHNT and CDR2 is YYREEE in the germline V gene (reference sequence). CDR3 residues: CASSKGEGQGVGNTIYF. CDR3 coding DNA: TGTGCCAGCAGCAAGGGAGAGGGACAGGGAGTTGGAAACACCATATATTTT.

The rearrangement uses TRBV5-1 and TRBJ1-4; D perhaps matches TRBD1 (6 bases). The V gene's germline CDR1 is SGHRS and CDR2 YFSETQ. Trimming took off 2 bases at V and 5 bases at J, with 13 bases between the two ends. The CDR3 contains 15 residues. The CDR3 sequence is CASSLSGAVNEKLFF. The CDR3 DNA reads TGCGCCAGCAGCTTATCAGGGGCCGTAAATGAAAAACTGTTTTTT. The variable domain in full, completed from reference TRBV5-1 and TRBJ1-4, reads KAGVTQTPRYLIKTRGQQVTLSCSPISGHRSVSWYQQTPGQGLQFLFEYFSETQRNKGNFPGRFSGRQFSNSRSEMNVSTLELGDSALYLCASSLSGAVNEKLFFGSGTQLSVL.

The chain has TRBV19 and TRBJ2-1; D not certain. The CDR3 has 12 amino acids. Germline V lookup: CDR1 LNHDA, CDR2 SQIVND (reference sequence). The ends were cut back, 3 bases at V and 5 bases at J, with 5 bases in the middle. The CDR3 nucleotides are TGTGCCAGTAGTATGTCCAACAATGAGCAGTTCTTC. Its protein product is CASSMSNNEQFF.

This clone has just one count. Here the CDR3 DNA reads TGTGCCAGTAGTCTTGACACTTCCTATAATTCACCCCTCCACTTT. It translates to CASSLDTSYNSPLHF. V is TRBV19 and J is TRBJ1-6; D not resolved. Looked up from germline, CDR1 is LNHDA and CDR2 is SQIVND (reference sequence). V was cut by 5 bases and J by 1 base, with 9 bases left in between. The CDR3 contains 15 residues.

This clone showed up just a few times. The V gene is TRBV4-2, the J gene TRBJ2-1; 8 bases line up with TRBD2. J was trimmed by 0 bases and V by 0 bases; bases with no gene match: 10. The CDR3 has 19 amino acids. Germline V lookup: CDR1 LGHNA, CDR2 YNFKEQ. CDR3 in amino acids: CASSQDGQREIHSYNEQFF. In DNA form, the CDR3 reads TGTGCCAGCAGCCAAGATGGGCAGCGGGAGATCCACTCCTACAATGAGCAGTTCTTC.

This clone was found once. V usage is TRBV7-6 and J usage is TRBJ2-2; 8 bases align to TRBD1. Germline assignment: CDR1 SGHVS and CDR2 FNYEAQ. The CDR3 totals 15 residues. The junction had 6 bases not matched to a gene; V was cut back by 5 bases and J by 4 bases. This chain's CDR3 is CASSPDRAGTGELFF. CDR3 coding DNA: TGTGCCAGCAGCCCGGACAGGGCGGGCACCGGGGAGCTGTTTTTT.

The chain recombines TRBV6-5 with TRBJ1-6; 8 bases match TRBD1. V trimming: 6 bases; J trimming: 9 bases; junction bases outside the gene matches: 7. This CDR3 has 14 amino acids. Per the germline V gene, CDR1 is MNHEY and CDR2 is SVGAGI. Here the CDR3 reads CASSQPGGLSPLHF. CDR3 nucleotides: TGTGCCAGCAGCCAGCCAGGGGGCCTTTCACCCCTCCACTTT.

This clone has just one count. The chain has TRBV5-1 and TRBJ2-7; TRBD2 aligns across 8 bases. There are 14 residues in the CDR3. J lost 4 bases, V lost 6 bases, and 9 bases had no gene match. Germline V gene data show CDR1 as SGHRS and CDR2 as YFSETQ. The CDR3 region has the DNA TGCGCCAGCACTCAATCGGGAGGGCCTTACGAGCAGTACTTC. Translated: CASTQSGGPYEQYF. Supplemented by reference TRBV5-1 and TRBJ2-7, the full variable domain reads KAGVTQTPRYLIKTRGQQVTLSCSPISGHRSVSWYQQTPGQGLQFLFEYFSETQRNKGNFPGRFSGRQFSNSRSEMNVSTLELGDSALYLCASTQSGGPYEQYFGPGTRLTVT.